This T cell receptor beta chain was identified during a study of chemoradiotherapy in HPV16-positive cancers. About the study: Functional T-cell assays on a couple of HPV16-positive patients' cells defined candidate HPV-specific clones and common TCR motifs. Notes on the study in general: The functional HPV-specific definition rests on just a couple of HPV16-positive patients.

Repertoires were sampled repeatedly during chemoradiotherapy. Worth noting for this clone: Its antigen is currently unknown.

Per germline, CDR1 SGHTA and CDR2 FQGNSA. The CDR3 spans 14 residues. V lost 4 bases and J lost 4; bases outside the gene matches: 5. Sequenced by immunoSEQ multiplex PCR; TCRdb stores in-frame clones only, minus some. The sample shows approximately 10,000 clones, about 80% of them seen only once. The J gene is TRBJ1-1, the V gene TRBV7-2; the match to TRBD1 covers 8 bases. The clonotype was recovered from a human donor with HPV-associated anogenital cancer. This sample comprised blood, obtained from a patient who underwent chemoradiotherapy. The CDR3 sequence: CASSSTTGGTEAFF. Here the CDR3 DNA reads TGTGCCAGCAGCTCTACCACAGGGGGCACTGAAGCTTTCTTT.